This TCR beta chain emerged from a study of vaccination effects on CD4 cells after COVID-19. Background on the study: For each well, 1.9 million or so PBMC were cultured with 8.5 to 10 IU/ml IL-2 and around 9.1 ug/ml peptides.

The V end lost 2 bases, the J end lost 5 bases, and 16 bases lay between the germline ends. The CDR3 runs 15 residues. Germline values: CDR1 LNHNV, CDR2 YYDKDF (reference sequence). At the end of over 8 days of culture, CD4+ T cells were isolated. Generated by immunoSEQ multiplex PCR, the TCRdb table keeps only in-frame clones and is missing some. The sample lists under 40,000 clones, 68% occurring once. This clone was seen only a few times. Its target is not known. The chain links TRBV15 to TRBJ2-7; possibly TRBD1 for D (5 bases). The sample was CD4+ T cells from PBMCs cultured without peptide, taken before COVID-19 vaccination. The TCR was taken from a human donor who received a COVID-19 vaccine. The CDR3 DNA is TGTGCCACCAGCAGACCACAGGTGCTTGGGGACGAGCAGTACTTC. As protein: CATSRPQVLGDEQYF. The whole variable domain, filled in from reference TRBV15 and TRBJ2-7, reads DAMVIQNPRYQVTQFGKPVTLSCSQTLNHNVMYWYQQKSSQAPKLLFHYYDKDFNNEADTPDNFQSRRPNTSFCFLDIRSPGLGDTAMYLCATSRPQVLGDEQYFGPGTRLTVT.